Each of the 16 T cell receptor beta chains below was sequenced from the same sample in a study of cytomegalovirus exposure and HLA in healthy donors. PCR amplification relied on 60 Vbeta primers (plus 13 Jbeta primers). The protocol was immunoSEQ multiplex PCR, while the TCRdb copy is restricted to in-frame clones and leaves out a portion. The data hold around 170,000 clones, with 75% to 90% observed a single time. The sequenced material came from PBMCs. These receptors were taken from a man aged 40-55 years in good health and CMV-seropositive.

The V gene is TRBV19, the J gene TRBJ2-3; 8 bases fit TRBD2. Looked up from germline, CDR1 is LNHDA and CDR2 is SQIVND (reference sequence). The CDR3 extends over 16 amino acids. V trimming: 0 bases; J trimming: 5 bases; junction bases outside the gene matches: 7. DNA for the CDR3: TGTGCCAGTAGTATAGACCCCAGCGGGGGTTTAGATACGCAGTATTTT. Protein sequence: CASSIDPSGGLDTQYF.

In its sample, this clone was seen a few times. The chain joins TRBV9 to TRBJ1-4; D might be TRBD1 (5 bases). The CDR3 is 15 amino acids. Trimming pared 3 bases from V and 3 bases from J, leaving 12 bases between. Per germline, CDR1 SGDLS and CDR2 YYNGEE. The CDR3, as DNA: TGTGCCAGCAGCGCCCTCGGGACTCCTAATGAAAAACTGTTTTTT. Residues: CASSALGTPNEKLFF.

The rearrangement joins TRBV6-6 to TRBJ2-5, with D perhaps matching TRBD1 (6 bases). The germline V gene has CDR1 MNHNY and CDR2 SVGAGI (reference sequence). Trimming took off 2 bases at V and 9 bases at J, with 19 bases between the two ends. The CDR3 contains 15 residues. The CDR3, as DNA: TGTGCCAGCAGTTACACCTCAGGACAGATTCGGGCCCAGTACTTC. Protein: CASSYTSGQIRAQYF.

The rearrangement joins TRBV6-1 to TRBJ2-4, with 8 bases aligning to TRBD1. This CDR3 is 13 amino acids long. Losses at the gene ends were 7 bases for V and 9 bases for J; bases not matched to a gene: 8. Germline assignment: CDR1 MNHNS and CDR2 SASEGT. In nucleotides, the CDR3 is TGTGCCAGCAAAGAGACAGGGGCGAGCATTCAGTACTTC. It is translated as CASKETGASIQYF.

The chain links TRBV28 to TRBJ1-1, with 9 bases fitting TRBD1. Germline CDR1 and CDR2: MDHEN and SYDVKM. V trimming: 4 bases; J trimming: 5 bases; junction bases outside the gene matches: 5. The CDR3 consists of 14 residues. The DNA for the CDR3 is TGTGCCAGCAGTTCCGGGACAGGGAGGACTGAAGCTTTCTTT. It yields the protein CASSSGTGRTEAFF.

The rearrangement joins TRBV5-1 to TRBJ1-6, with D unclear. The CDR3 contains 16 residues. Germline V gene lookup returns CDR1 SGHRS and CDR2 YFSETQ. Trimming left V 1 base short and J 0 bases short, with 8 bases between. Here the CDR3 reads CASSLHESSYNSPLHF. CDR3 in DNA: TGCGCCAGCAGCTTGCACGAGAGCTCCTATAATTCACCCCTCCACTTT.

The V call is TRBV18, the J call TRBJ2-4; maybe TRBD1 (6 bases). This CDR3 is 17 amino acids long. The V gene's germline CDR1 is KGHSH and CDR2 LQKENI. V was clipped by 3 bases and J by 0 bases, with 15 bases between them. The CDR3 region has the DNA TGTGCCAGCTCACCCCCCCGTACAGGGCTAGCCAAAAACATTCAGTACTTC. This gives the protein CASSPPRTGLAKNIQYF.

The genes are TRBV6-6 and TRBJ2-3; 14 nucleotides match TRBD2. V shed 4 bases and J 6 bases; nucleotides not matched to a gene: 6. CDR1 MNHNY and CDR2 SVGAGI come from the germline V gene (reference sequence). This CDR3 comprises 16 residues. The CDR3 spells CASSFRTSGGRDTQYF. The CDR3 nucleotides are TGTGCCAGCAGTTTCCGGACTAGCGGGGGGAGGGATACGCAGTATTTT.

A note on this clone: Distinct nucleotide sequences in the sample also encode this CDR3. The V gene is TRBV19, the J gene TRBJ1-5, with D perhaps TRBD1 (5 bases). V lost 0 bases, J lost 1 base, and 7 bases lay in between. This CDR3 spans 15 amino acids. Per the germline V gene, CDR1 is LNHDA and CDR2 is SQIVND (reference sequence). The CDR3 bases are TGTGCCAGTAGTATAGACGGGGGAAGCAATCAGCCCCAGCATTTT. It encodes CASSIDGGSNQPQHF.

This chain links TRBV29-1 with TRBJ2-5; D gene uncertain. This CDR3 contains 15 residues. With 0 bases removed from V and 5 bases from J, the gap between germline ends came to 16 bases. Germline CDR1 reads SQVTM; CDR2 reads ANQGSEA. Here the CDR3 DNA reads TGCAGCGTTGAAGATTCGGGTTCGAGAAGGGAGACCCAGTACTTC. It codes for CSVEDSGSRRETQYF.

CDR3 loop: CAISQTGSSYNEQFF. In nucleotides, the CDR3 is TGTGCCATCAGCCAGACAGGGAGCTCCTACAATGAGCAGTTCTTC. This chain links TRBV10-3 with TRBJ2-1, with 7 bases matching TRBD1. The CDR3 length is 15 residues. Unmatched junction bases numbered 5, after V lost 6 bases and J lost 0 bases. From germline, CDR1 is ENHRY and CDR2 SYGVKD.

This clone was detected a few times. The chain joins TRBV4-2 to TRBJ1-2; 8 positions agree with TRBD1. This CDR3 is 15 amino acids long. Trimming cost V 1 base and J 4 bases; bases outside gene matches: 5. The germline CDR1 and CDR2 sequences are LGHNA and YNFKEQ. In DNA form, the CDR3 reads TGTGCCAGCAGCCAAGCCTTGGGACAGGCCTATGGCTACACCTTC. As protein: CASSQALGQAYGYTF.

This clone occurred a few times. This chain joins TRBV7-9 and TRBJ2-2, with 9 bases lining up with TRBD1. CDR1 SEHNR and CDR2 FQNEAQ come from the germline V gene (reference sequence). Losses at the gene ends were 7 bases for V and 6 bases for J; bases not matched to a gene: 9. There are 15 residues in the CDR3. The CDR3 nucleotides read TGTGCCAGCACCATAGGGGGACAGGGAGCCGGGGAGCTGTTTTTT. As protein: CASTIGGQGAGELFF.

This clone came up once. The chain recombines TRBV19 with TRBJ1-4; D may be TRBD1 (5 bases). Trimming took 3 bases from V and 6 from J, leaving 14 bases between them. Germline V lookup: CDR1 LNHDA, CDR2 SQIVND (reference sequence). This CDR3 contains 15 residues. The CDR3 loop reads CASSMLQGWDEKLFF. The CDR3 bases are TGTGCCAGTAGTATGTTGCAGGGATGGGATGAAAAACTGTTTTTT.

The chain uses TRBV19 and TRBJ1-5; D gene uncertain. The CDR3 has 14 amino acids. The germline gives CDR1 LNHDA, CDR2 SQIVND (reference sequence). V dropped 6 bases and J dropped 5 bases, with 14 bases sitting between them. The CDR3 here is CASSTAGTDQPQHF. In DNA, the CDR3 is TGTGCCAGTAGCACCGCCGGTACCGATCAGCCCCAGCATTTT.

This chain connects TRBV7-2 to TRBJ2-7; TRBD1 matches at 7 bases. Germline V CDR1 and CDR2: SGHTA, FQGNSA. CDR3 length equals 16 residues. J was trimmed by 1 base and V by 4 bases; bases with no gene match: 10. The CDR3 DNA reads TGTGCCAGCAGCTATACTAGGGGGCCGGTTTCCTACGAGCAGTACTTC. Amino acids: CASSYTRGPVSYEQYF.